The 8 T cell receptor beta chains below come from one sample, sequenced in a study of OX40 agonist ivuxolimab in advanced cancers. The method was immunoSEQ multiplex PCR; TCRdb's version includes in-frame clones alone and lacks a portion of them. The table includes about 64,000 clones, about 80% detected once. The sample was CD4+ or CD8+ T cells sorted from blood, taken in a trial of the OX40 agonist ivuxolimab. The origin of the receptors is an adult with an advanced solid tumor such as melanoma, head and neck, liver or kidney cancer.

The J gene is TRBJ2-2, the V gene TRBV9; 10 bases fit TRBD2. From germline, CDR1 is SGDLS and CDR2 YYNGEE. The CDR3 has 14 amino acids. V lost 2 bases, J lost 9 bases, and 4 bases stayed unmatched. As DNA, the CDR3 is TGTGCCAGCAGCGTGGAACTAGCGGGACGGGAGCTGTTTTTT. Its protein product is CASSVELAGRELFF.

The V and J genes are TRBV6-1 and TRBJ2-5; D tentatively reads TRBD1 or TRBD2 (5 bases each). Looked up from germline, CDR1 is MNHNS and CDR2 is SASEGT. The germline V and J ends were trimmed by 6 bases and 7 bases, with 15 bases remaining between them. The CDR3 length is 13 residues. CDR3 loop: CASRRGAEGTQYF. Written as DNA, the CDR3 is TGTGCCAGCAGACGAGGGGCTGAGGGGACCCAGTACTTC.

This chain joins TRBV4-2 and TRBJ2-5; 8 nucleotides match TRBD2. After removal of 0 bases from V and 1 base from J, the junction contained 7 bases not matched to a gene. This CDR3 has 17 residues. The germline CDR1 and CDR2 sequences are LGHNA and YNFKEQ. The CDR3, as DNA: TGTGCCAGCAGCCAAGATCCGAGCGGGGGATCCCAAGAGACCCAGTACTTC. Its protein product is CASSQDPSGGSQETQYF.

The rearrangement uses TRBV6-5 and TRBJ1-5; D gene unclear. There are 13 residues in the CDR3. Trimming removed 4 bases from V and 10 bases from J, with 14 bases in between. Germline CDR1 is MNHEY and CDR2 is SVGAGI. CDR3: CASSSGENRPQHF. The CDR3 DNA reads TGTGCCAGCAGTTCGGGCGAAAATCGCCCCCAGCATTTT.

The DNA for the CDR3 is TGTGCCAGTACGAGCATGGGACAGCAGAACACTGAAGCTTTCTTT. This encodes CASTSMGQQNTEAFF. V and J are TRBV19 and TRBJ1-1, with TRBD1 matching over 7 bases. In germline, CDR1 is LNHDA, CDR2 SQIVND (reference sequence). The CDR3 spans 15 residues. J lost 1 base, V lost 7 bases, and 9 bases had no gene match.

DNA of the CDR3: TGTGCCAGCAGCGCCACCGGGACTAGCGGGACCTACGAGCAGTACTTC. As protein: CASSATGTSGTYEQYF. The gene calls are TRBV9 and TRBJ2-7, with 13 bases that match TRBD2. Germline assignment: CDR1 SGDLS and CDR2 YYNGEE. With V trimmed by 3 bases and J by 2 bases, 5 bases remained unmatched. The CDR3 is 16 amino acids.

The V call is TRBV11-3, the J call TRBJ1-3; 7 bases agree with TRBD1. J lost 1 base, V lost 1 base, and 4 bases had no gene match. The CDR3 contains 16 residues. CDR1 and CDR2 (germline): SGHNT, YENEEA. CDR3 sequence reads: CASSLGQGFSGNTIYF. The CDR3 DNA sequence: TGTGCCAGCAGCTTAGGACAGGGCTTTTCTGGAAACACCATATATTTT.

V gene TRBV29-1 combines with J gene TRBJ2-3; D is undetermined. Trimming took off 5 bases at V and 4 bases at J, with 13 bases between the two ends. CDR1 and CDR2 (germline): SQVTM, ANQGSEA. The CDR3 length is 13 residues. CDR3 region: CSVSPTTSDTQYF. The DNA for the CDR3 is TGCAGCGTTAGCCCGACGACTTCAGATACGCAGTATTTT.